This TCR beta chain was identified during a study of cytomegalovirus exposure and HLA in healthy donors. General study results and limits: Several top significant clusters appeared, in a later analysis, to be linked to common viral pathogens. In vitro experiments confirmed that three CMV-associated chains were specific for CMV antigens.

CDR3 size: 11 residues. The germline gives CDR1 MNHNY, CDR2 SVGAGI (reference sequence). Trimming took off 4 bases at V and 4 bases at J, with 4 bases between the two ends. Comments on this clone: The antigen is undetermined.

A multiplex PCR was run with 60 Vbeta primers and 13 Jbeta primers. TCRdb's table, derived via immunoSEQ multiplex PCR, lists solely in-frame clones and lacks some. The profile shows some 180,000 clones, less than 90% of them singletons. The chain joins TRBV6-6 to TRBJ2-5; D not certain. Sequenced sample: PBMCs. The sequence was collected from a girl less than two years old in good health and CMV-seronegative. CDR3 DNA sequence: TGTGCCAGCAGTTTTCTAGAGACCCAGTACTTC. As protein: CASSFLETQYF.